This T cell receptor (beta chain) was captured by sequencing in a study of blood T cell repertoires in COVID-19. On the study more broadly: PBMCs, B-cell-depleted T cells, or T cells provided the cDNA or gDNA that made up the material.

Cohort allocation depended upon clinical history that participants reported. Up to 2 weeks before entering the study, exposed participants had met a COVID-19 case. Germline CDR1 SEHNR, CDR2 FQNEAQ (reference sequence). V lost 5 bases and J 3 bases, leaving 16 bases between the germline ends. The CDR3 spans 15 residues. This clone showed up many times. Original handling: Quantification of nucleated cells was approximated via reference gene primer amplification. TCRdb keeps only in-frame clones here, not all; method: immunoSEQ multiplex PCR. V and J calls and clone size are given by that table; D and trimming were obtained from the DNA. The sample lists around 250,000 clones; just under 90% were seen once.

The chain couples TRBV7-9 to TRBJ2-5; maybe TRBD1 (8 bases). The clonotype originates from a man over 45 who had been exposed to COVID-19. Sequencing was done on a sample of PBMCs or T cells enriched from blood (not recorded which). CDR3 coding DNA: TGTGCCAGCAGCCTACGGACAGGGAGGGAAGAGACCCAGTACTTC. Translation: CASSLRTGREETQYF.